The next 21 T cell receptor beta chains were all read from a single sample in a study of blood T cell repertoires in COVID-19. Sequencing was performed with immunoSEQ multiplex PCR; in TCRdb, only in-frame clones are kept and a portion is missing. Of under 300,000 clones in the sample, about four fifths are singletons; the top ten hold around 3.3%. The sample comprised peripheral blood. The receptors stem from a woman aged 18-29 years with acute or convalescent COVID-19.

CDR3 in DNA: TGTGCCAGCAGCTATTTAACAGGGAACACTGAAGCTTTCTTT. It translates to CASSYLTGNTEAFF. V is TRBV7-9 and J is TRBJ1-1, with D perhaps matching TRBD1 (5 bases). The CDR3 is 14 residues long. The germline V and J ends were trimmed by 4 bases and 1 base, with 10 bases remaining between them. The germline gives CDR1 SEHNR, CDR2 FQNEAQ (reference sequence).

V and J are TRBV7-2 and TRBJ2-1, with TRBD2 identical over 9 bases. CDR3 length equals 14 residues. Germline V gene lookup returns CDR1 SGHTA and CDR2 FQGNSA. V trimming: 3 bases; J trimming: 4 bases; junction bases outside the gene matches: 1. The CDR3 sequence: CASSLRGGYNEQFF. The CDR3 coding sequence is TGTGCCAGCAGCTTGCGGGGGGGGTACAATGAGCAGTTCTTC.

This clone was detected only once. V and J are TRBV7-9 and TRBJ2-5; 9 bases are shared with TRBD1. Looked up from germline, CDR1 is SEHNR and CDR2 is FQNEAQ (reference sequence). The CDR3 extends over 15 amino acids. The junction had 9 bases not matched to a gene; V was cut back by 5 bases and J by 5 bases. CDR3 DNA sequence: TGTGCCAGCAGCCGGGGACAGGGTTATCGTGAGACCCAGTACTTC. The encoded protein is CASSRGQGYRETQYF.

This clone was counted between two and nine times. The chain joins TRBV27 to TRBJ2-7; TRBD2 matches 7 bases. The trim removed 6 bases at V and 4 bases at J, leaving 12 bases unmatched. Germline V lookup: CDR1 MNHEY, CDR2 SMNVEV (reference sequence). This CDR3 is 15 amino acids long. CDR3 residues: CASREGGAGTYEQYF. The DNA of the CDR3 is TGTGCCAGCAGGGAGGGAGGGGCAGGAACATACGAGCAGTACTTC.

The rearrangement links TRBV23-1 to TRBJ2-3, with TRBD1 identical over 11 bases. TRBV23-1 falls under the ORF class, with uncertain function. With V trimmed by 6 bases and J by 4 bases, 12 bases remained unmatched. This CDR3 spans 17 amino acids. This CDR3 is CASSPSSGTGGSDTQYF. The CDR3 DNA sequence: TGCGCCAGCAGCCCATCCTCCGGGACAGGGGGTTCAGATACGCAGTATTTT.

The chain's CDR3 is CASSPEHSYEQYF. CDR3 in DNA: TGTGCCAGCAGCCCGGAGCACTCCTACGAGCAGTACTTC. The rearrangement uses TRBV6-2 or TRBV6-3 and TRBJ2-7; D uncertain. Germline CDR1 MNHEY, CDR2 SVGEGT. CDR3 length: 13 amino acids. Trimming removed 6 bases at V and 0 bases at J, with 9 bases between.

The CDR3 bases are TGTGCTAGTGGTTTGGCACAGGGGGGTTACGCTGAAGCTTTCTTT. Its translation is CASGLAQGGYAEAFF. The genes are TRBV12-5 and TRBJ1-1, with 8 positions matching TRBD1. Germline CDR1 and CDR2: LGHNT and FRNRAP. CDR3 length equals 15 residues. Trimming took 1 base from V and 6 from J; bases not matched to a gene: 7.

The chain is built from TRBV4-3 and TRBJ1-6; TRBD1 matches 7 bases. Germline loops: CDR1 LGHNA, CDR2 YSLEER. Losses at the gene ends were 1 base for V and 7 bases for J; bases not matched to a gene: 10. This CDR3 has 17 residues. The CDR3 loop reads CASSQGGTVRGNSPLHF. Written as DNA, the CDR3 is TGCGCCAGCAGCCAAGGCGGGACAGTGAGGGGAAATTCACCCCTCCACTTT.

The CDR3 nucleotides are TGCGCCAGCAGCTTGGAGGCTTCGGCAGGGCTCTCCTACGAGCAGTACTTC. Residues: CASSLEASAGLSYEQYF. This chain connects TRBV5-1 to TRBJ2-7; D may be TRBD1 (5 bases). Trimming left V 0 bases short and J 0 bases short, with 16 bases between. The CDR3 covers 17 residues. Germline-derived CDR1 and CDR2 are SGHRS and YFSETQ. The variable domain in full, with the rest retrieved from reference TRBV5-1 and TRBJ2-7, is KAGVTQTPRYLIKTRGQQVTLSCSPISGHRSVSWYQQTPGQGLQFLFEYFSETQRNKGNFPGRFSGRQFSNSRSEMNVSTLELGDSALYLCASSLEASAGLSYEQYFGPGTRLTVT.

V gene TRBV5-1 combines with J gene TRBJ2-7; perhaps TRBD2 as D (6 bases). V shed 0 bases and J shed 0 bases, with 7 bases lying between them. The length of the CDR3 is 14 residues. Germline loops: CDR1 SGHRS, CDR2 YFSETQ. The CDR3 coding sequence is TGCGCCAGCAGCTTGGCTAGCGTCTCCTACGAGCAGTACTTC. It yields the protein CASSLASVSYEQYF.

The chain uses TRBV6-2 or TRBV6-3 and TRBJ1-1; no definite D call. Germline assignment: CDR1 MNHEY and CDR2 SVGEGT. V was clipped by 0 bases and J by 3 bases, with 14 bases between them. This CDR3 spans 16 amino acids. The CDR3 here is CASSYSISRRDTEAFF. CDR3 in DNA: TGTGCCAGCAGTTACTCGATCTCCCGTCGGGACACTGAAGCTTTCTTT.

V gene TRBV12-3 or TRBV12-4 combines with J gene TRBJ2-7; 7 positions match TRBD2. The V and J ends lost 8 bases and 2 bases, in that order; junction bases with no gene match: 6. This CDR3 contains 13 residues. In DNA, the CDR3 is TGTGCCAGCGGACTAGTCTCGACCTACGAGCAGTACTTC. It specifies CASGLVSTYEQYF.

This clone was picked up a small number of times. This chain uses TRBV2 with TRBJ1-1, with a possible D match to TRBD1 (6 bases). This CDR3 has 15 amino acids. V dropped 3 bases and J dropped 4 bases, with 15 bases sitting between them. CDR1 is SNHLY, CDR2 FYNNEI, per germline. The CDR3 is CASSERAQGGTEAFF. The CDR3 coding sequence is TGTGCCAGCAGTGAGCGGGCACAGGGCGGCACTGAAGCTTTCTTT. Full variable domain (rest looked up from reference TRBV2 and TRBJ1-1): EPEVTQTPSHQVTQMGQEVILRCVPISNHLYFYWYRQILGQKVEFLVSFYNNEISEKSEIFDDQFSVERPDGSNFTLKIRSTKLEDSAMYFCASSERAQGGTEAFFGQGTRLTVV.

This chain connects TRBV28 to TRBJ1-1; 7 bases agree with TRBD1. V lost 7 bases, J lost 0 bases, and 20 bases stayed unmatched. Per the germline V gene, CDR1 is MDHEN and CDR2 is SYDVKM. The CDR3 extends over 19 amino acids. The CDR3 loop reads CASKIRDRSDWEMNTEAFF. The DNA of the CDR3 is TGTGCCAGCAAGATTCGGGACAGATCGGACTGGGAGATGAACACTGAAGCTTTCTTT.

The V gene is TRBV5-5, the J gene TRBJ2-1; 14 bases are shared with TRBD2. Per the germline V gene, CDR1 is SGHKS and CDR2 is YYEKEE (reference sequence). The trim removed 4 bases at V and 10 bases at J, leaving 7 bases unmatched. The CDR3 runs to 15 residues. The CDR3 reads CASSPGLAGVLEQFF. For the CDR3, the DNA is TGTGCCAGCAGCCCGGGACTAGCGGGAGTCCTGGAGCAGTTCTTC.

This chain joins TRBV6-5 and TRBJ1-3; possibly TRBD1 for D (6 bases). The V end was cut by 2 bases, the J end by 3 bases, with 11 bases between. The length of the CDR3 is 15 residues. Per the germline V gene, CDR1 is MNHEY and CDR2 is SVGAGI. CDR3 nucleotides: TGTGCCAGCAGTTACAATACAGGGTTTGGAAACACCATATATTTT. This encodes CASSYNTGFGNTIYF.

This clone was detected a few times. CDR3 region: CASSMTGMWNEQYF. CDR3 coding DNA: TGTGCCAGTAGTATGACAGGGATGTGGAACGAGCAGTACTTC. The chain carries TRBV19 and TRBJ2-7, with 7 bases lining up with TRBD1. Germline V gene sequence: CDR1 LNHDA, CDR2 SQIVND (reference sequence). V lost 3 bases to trimming and J lost 5 bases; unmatched junction nucleotides: 7. CDR3 length: 14 residues.

This clone was picked up a small number of times. This sequence joins TRBV4-2 and TRBJ2-5, with 12 bases lining up with TRBD2. The germline gives CDR1 LGHNA, CDR2 YNFKEQ. Trimming at V came to 1 base and at J to 5 bases, leaving 5 bases not matched to a gene. The CDR3 spans 16 residues. The CDR3 here is CASSQGGLAGPETQYF. CDR3 sequence (DNA): TGTGCCAGCAGCCAAGGCGGACTAGCGGGGCCGGAGACCCAGTACTTC.

DNA for the CDR3: TGTGCCAGCAGCGTAGCCGGGACAGGGTTCGGCTATGGCTACACCTTC. The encoded protein is CASSVAGTGFGYGYTF. This chain links TRBV9 with TRBJ1-2; 9 bases agree with TRBD1. V was pared by 0 bases and J by 4 bases, with 7 bases of the junction left unmatched. Germline CDR1 SGDLS, CDR2 YYNGEE. The CDR3 covers 16 residues.

The rearrangement joins TRBV3-1 (or the pseudogene TRBV3-2) to TRBJ2-7; a possible D gene is TRBD2 (6 bases). Trimming pared 4 bases from V and 6 bases from J, leaving 16 bases between. This CDR3 is built from 14 residues. The germline V gene encodes CDR1 LGHDT and CDR2 YNNKEL (reference sequence). The CDR3 DNA is TGTGCCAGCAGCCTTAAAGTCGTGGGGGGCGAGCAGTACTTC. It specifies CASSLKVVGGEQYF.

A note on this clone: Other DNA variants within this sample encode the same CDR3. The chain has TRBV3-1 (or the pseudogene TRBV3-2) and TRBJ1-2; D unresolved. Trimming pared 1 base from V and 3 bases from J, leaving 3 bases between. This CDR3 spans 12 amino acids. Germline lookup yields CDR1 LGHDT and CDR2 YNNKEL (reference sequence). The CDR3 DNA sequence: TGTGCCAGCAGCCAAGCTTACTATGGCTACACCTTC. Protein product: CASSQAYYGYTF.